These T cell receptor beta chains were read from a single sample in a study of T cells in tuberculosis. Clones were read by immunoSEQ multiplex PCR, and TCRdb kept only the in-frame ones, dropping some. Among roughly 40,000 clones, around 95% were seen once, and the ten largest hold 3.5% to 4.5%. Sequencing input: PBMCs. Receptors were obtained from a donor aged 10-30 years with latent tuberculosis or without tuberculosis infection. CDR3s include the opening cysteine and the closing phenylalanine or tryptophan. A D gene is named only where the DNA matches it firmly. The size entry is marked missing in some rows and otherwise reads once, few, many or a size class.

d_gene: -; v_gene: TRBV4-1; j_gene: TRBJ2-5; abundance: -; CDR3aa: CASSPRDNLGETQYF; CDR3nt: TGCGCCAGCAGCCCTAGGGACAACCTGGGGGAGACCCAGTACTTC
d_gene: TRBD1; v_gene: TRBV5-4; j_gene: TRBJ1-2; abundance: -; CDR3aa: CASSQQGSHGYTF; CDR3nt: TGTGCCAGCAGCCAACAGGGGTCCCATGGCTACACCTTC
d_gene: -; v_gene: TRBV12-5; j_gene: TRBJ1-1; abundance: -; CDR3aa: CASGLVLGKSTEAFF; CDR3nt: TGTGCTAGTGGTTTGGTACTAGGGAAGTCCACTGAAGCTTTCTTT
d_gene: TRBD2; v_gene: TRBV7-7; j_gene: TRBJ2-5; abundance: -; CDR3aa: CASSSGLAQYF; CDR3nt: TGTGCCAGCAGCTCCGGACTAGCCCAGTACTTC
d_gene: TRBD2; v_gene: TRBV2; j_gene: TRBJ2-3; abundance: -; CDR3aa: CASSEWGGDTQYF; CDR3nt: TGTGCCAGCAGTGAATGGGGAGGGGATACGCAGTATTTT
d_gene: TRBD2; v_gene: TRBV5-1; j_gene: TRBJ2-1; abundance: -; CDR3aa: CASSLLLPGLAGEYNEQFF; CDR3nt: TGCGCCAGCAGCCTACTTCTTCCGGGACTAGCGGGGGAGTACAATGAGCAGTTCTTC
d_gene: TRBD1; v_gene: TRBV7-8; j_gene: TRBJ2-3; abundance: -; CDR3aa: CASSLRTGSTDTQYF; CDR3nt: TGTGCCAGCAGCCTCCGGACAGGTAGCACAGATACGCAGTATTTT
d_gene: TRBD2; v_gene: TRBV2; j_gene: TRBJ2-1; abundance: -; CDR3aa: CASQQLAGVRNEQFF; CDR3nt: TGTGCCAGCCAGCAACTAGCGGGGGTCAGGAATGAGCAGTTCTTC
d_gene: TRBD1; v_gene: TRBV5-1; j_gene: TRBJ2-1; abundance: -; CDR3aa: CASSEEQGAYNEQFF; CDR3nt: TGCGCCAGCAGCGAGGAACAGGGGGCCTACAATGAGCAGTTCTTC
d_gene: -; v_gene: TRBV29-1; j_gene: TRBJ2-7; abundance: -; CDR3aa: CSVDDSSYEQYF; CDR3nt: TGCAGCGTTGATGACTCCAGCTACGAGCAGTACTTC
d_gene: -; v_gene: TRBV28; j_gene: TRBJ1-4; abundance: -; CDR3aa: CASSLPPGTGTTENEKLFF; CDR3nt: TGTGCCAGCAGCCTGCCGCCTGGAACCGGGACAACTGAGAATGAAAAACTGTTTTTT
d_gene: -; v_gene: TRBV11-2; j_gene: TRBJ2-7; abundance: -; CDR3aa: CASSFLGAMSYEQYF; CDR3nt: TGTGCCAGCAGCTTTTTGGGGGCGATGTCCTACGAGCAGTACTTC
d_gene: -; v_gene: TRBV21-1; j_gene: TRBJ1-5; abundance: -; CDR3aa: CASFAGCRNQPQHF; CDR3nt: TGTGCCAGCTTTGCAGGGTGTCGCAATCAGCCCCAGCATTTT
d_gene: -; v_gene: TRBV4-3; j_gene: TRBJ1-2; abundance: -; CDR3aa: CASSQVRGANYGYTF; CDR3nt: TGCGCCAGCAGCCAAGTACGGGGAGCTAACTATGGCTACACCTTC
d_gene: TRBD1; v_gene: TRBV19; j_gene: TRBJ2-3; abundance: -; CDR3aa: CASSITGAPTDTQYF; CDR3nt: TGTGCCAGTAGTATAACAGGGGCGCCCACAGATACGCAGTATTTT
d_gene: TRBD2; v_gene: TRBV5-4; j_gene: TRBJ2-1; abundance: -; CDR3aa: CASIGPGTSGGTNYNEQFF; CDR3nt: TGTGCCAGCATAGGACCCGGGACTAGCGGGGGGACTAACTACAATGAGCAGTTCTTC
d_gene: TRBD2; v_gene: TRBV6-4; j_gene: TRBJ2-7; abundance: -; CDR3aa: CASSDSTSSGDEQYF; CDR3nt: TGTGCCAGCAGTGACTCGACGTCTAGCGGGGACGAGCAGTACTTC
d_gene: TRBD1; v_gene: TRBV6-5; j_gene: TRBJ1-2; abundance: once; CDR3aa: CASSYSRTGGNYGYTF; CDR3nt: TGTGCCAGCAGTTACAGTAGGACAGGGGGCAACTATGGCTACACCTTC
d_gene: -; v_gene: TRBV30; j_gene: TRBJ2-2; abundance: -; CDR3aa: CAWSRLAETGELFF; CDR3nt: TGTGCCTGGAGTCGGTTAGCGGAAACCGGGGAGCTGTTTTTT
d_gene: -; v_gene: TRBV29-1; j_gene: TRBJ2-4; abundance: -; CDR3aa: CSVEDRLTISGDIQYF; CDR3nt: TGCAGCGTTGAAGACCGCTTAACGATCTCAGGGGACATTCAGTACTTC
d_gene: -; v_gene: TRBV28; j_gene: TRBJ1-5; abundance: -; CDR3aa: CASREGHQPQHF; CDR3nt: TGTGCCAGCAGGGAGGGGCATCAGCCCCAGCATTTT
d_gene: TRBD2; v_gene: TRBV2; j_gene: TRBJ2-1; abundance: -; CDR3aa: CASRKGLGLAYNEQFF; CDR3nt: TGTGCCAGCAGGAAGGGCCTGGGACTAGCATACAATGAGCAGTTCTTC
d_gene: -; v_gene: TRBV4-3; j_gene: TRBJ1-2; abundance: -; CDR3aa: CASSQDRTPWPHGYTF; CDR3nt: TGCGCCAGCAGCCAAGATCGAACCCCTTGGCCCCATGGCTACACCTTC
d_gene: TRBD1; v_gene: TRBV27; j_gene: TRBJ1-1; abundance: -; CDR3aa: CASSRTGLNTEAFF; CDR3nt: TGTGCCAGCAGCCGGACAGGGCTGAACACTGAAGCTTTCTTT
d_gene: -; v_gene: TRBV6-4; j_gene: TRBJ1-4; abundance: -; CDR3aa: CASSDSTGRLFF; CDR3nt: TGTGCCAGCAGTGACTCGACCGGGAGACTGTTTTTT
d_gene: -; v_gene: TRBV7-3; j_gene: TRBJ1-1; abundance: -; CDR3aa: CASSLDVGAEAFF; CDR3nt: TGTGCCAGCAGCTTAGACGTCGGGGCTGAAGCTTTCTTT
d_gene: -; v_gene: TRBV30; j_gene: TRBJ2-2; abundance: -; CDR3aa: CAWRRGTGELFF; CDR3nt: TGTGCCTGGAGGCGGGGCACCGGGGAGCTGTTTTTT
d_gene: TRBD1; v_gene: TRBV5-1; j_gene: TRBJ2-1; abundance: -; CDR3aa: CASRETGNSYNEQFF; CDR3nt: TGCGCCAGCAGAGAGACAGGGAATTCCTACAATGAGCAGTTCTTC
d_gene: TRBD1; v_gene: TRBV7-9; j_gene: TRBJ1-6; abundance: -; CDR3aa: CASSPGTGGSYNSPLHF; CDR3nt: TGTGCCAGCAGCCCAGGGACAGGGGGTTCCTATAATTCACCCCTCCACTTT
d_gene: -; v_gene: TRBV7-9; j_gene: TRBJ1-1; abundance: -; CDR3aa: CASSLTPQATMNTEAFF; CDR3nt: TGTGCCAGCAGCTTAACCCCCCAGGCCACCATGAACACTGAAGCTTTCTTT
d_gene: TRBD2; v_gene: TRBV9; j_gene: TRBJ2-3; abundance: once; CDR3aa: CASSVAPSGVTSSTDTQYF; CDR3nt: TGTGCCAGCAGCGTGGCCCCTAGCGGGGTTACCTCTAGCACAGATACGCAGTATTTT
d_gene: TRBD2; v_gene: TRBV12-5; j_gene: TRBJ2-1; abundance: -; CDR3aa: CASGFFGGADLYNEQFF; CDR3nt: TGTGCTAGTGGTTTTTTCGGGGGGGCCGATCTATACAATGAGCAGTTCTTC
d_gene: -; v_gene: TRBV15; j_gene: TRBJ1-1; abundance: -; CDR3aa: CATSRAPGLGTEAFF; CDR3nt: TGTGCCACCAGCAGAGCGCCAGGGCTGGGCACTGAAGCTTTCTTT
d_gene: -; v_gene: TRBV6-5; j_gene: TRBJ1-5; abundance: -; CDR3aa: CASRGLSNQPQHF; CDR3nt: TGTGCCAGCCGGGGGTTAAGCAATCAGCCCCAGCATTTT
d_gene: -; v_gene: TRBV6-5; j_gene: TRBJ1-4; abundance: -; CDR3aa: CASSLGQMRGKLFF; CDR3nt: TGTGCCAGCAGCCTGGGACAAATGAGGGGAAAACTGTTTTTT
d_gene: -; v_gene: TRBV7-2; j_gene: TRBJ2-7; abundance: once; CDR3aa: CASSLGVIVSEQYF; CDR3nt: TGTGCCAGCAGCTTGGGAGTTATAGTCTCCGAGCAGTACTTC
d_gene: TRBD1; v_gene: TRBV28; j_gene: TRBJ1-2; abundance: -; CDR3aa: CASRAGQGFSGYTF; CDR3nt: TGTGCCAGCAGAGCGGGACAGGGTTTCAGTGGCTACACCTTC
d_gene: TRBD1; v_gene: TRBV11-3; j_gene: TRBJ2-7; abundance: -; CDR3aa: CASSLRTGGPYEQYF; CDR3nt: TGTGCCAGCAGCCTACGGACAGGGGGCCCCTACGAGCAGTACTTC
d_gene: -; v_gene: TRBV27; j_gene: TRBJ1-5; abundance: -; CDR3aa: CASSPTGLGPQPQHF; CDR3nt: TGTGCCAGCAGTCCAACCGGATTGGGGCCACAGCCCCAGCATTTT
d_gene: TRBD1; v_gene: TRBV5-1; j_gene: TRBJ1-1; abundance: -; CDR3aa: CASSLGRDSLNTEAFF; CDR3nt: TGCGCCAGCAGCTTGGGAAGGGACAGTCTGAACACTGAAGCTTTCTTT
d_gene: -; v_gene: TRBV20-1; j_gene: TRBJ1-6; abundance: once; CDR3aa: CSARGGAPLHF; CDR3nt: TGCAGTGCTAGAGGGGGGGCACCCCTCCACTTT
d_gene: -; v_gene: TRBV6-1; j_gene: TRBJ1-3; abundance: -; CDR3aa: CASSVYSGQGLSGNTIYF; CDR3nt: TGTGCCAGCAGTGTTTACTCTGGGCAGGGACTGTCTGGAAACACCATATATTTT
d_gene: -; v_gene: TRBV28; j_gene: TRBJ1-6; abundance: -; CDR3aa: CASSWGSELTNSPLHF; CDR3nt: TGTGCCAGCAGTTGGGGCAGCGAGTTGACAAATTCACCCCTCCACTTT
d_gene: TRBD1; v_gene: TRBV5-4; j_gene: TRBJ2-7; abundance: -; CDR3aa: CASSIQGGDDEQYF; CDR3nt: TGTGCCAGCAGCATACAGGGGGGAGACGACGAGCAGTACTTC
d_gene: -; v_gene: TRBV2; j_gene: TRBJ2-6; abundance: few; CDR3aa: CASRTGSTGANVLTF; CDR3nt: TGTGCCAGCAGGACAGGTTCTACTGGGGCCAACGTCCTGACTTTC